This T cell receptor beta chain stems from a study of T cells in Graves' hyperthyroidism and ophthalmopathy. Study findings and constraints: Ophthalmopathy, which appeared later, was predicted by the model a median about 6 months before onset.

PBMCs came from 10 ml fresh peripheral blood. TCR beta CDR3 regions were amplified from RNA transcripts. HTBI primers were the set used in a first-round RT-PCR of the TCR CDR3. TCRdb re-called the multiplex PCR reads with MiXCR, one entry per CDR3 protein. The top ten hold around 8.1% of the sample, which has 700,000 or so distinct CDR3 sequences, about 16% seen once. The sample holds many counts of this clonotype. The antigen is unknown. Sequenced material: blood. The sequence was collected from a young man with Graves' hyperthyroidism.

CDR3 sequence reads: CASRFSAGELFF. CDR3 coding DNA: TGTGCCAGCAGATTCAGCGCCGGGGAGCTGTTTTTT. The chain employs TRBV12-3 or TRBV12-4 and TRBJ2-2; D uncertain. With 6 bases removed from V and 6 bases from J, the gap between germline ends came to 8 bases. The CDR3 covers 12 residues.